The clone carrying this T cell receptor (beta chain) was seen more than once but under ten times. Its specificity is not known. V was cut by 0 bases and J by 5 bases, with 13 bases left in between. The CDR3 covers 15 residues. The germline gives CDR1 SEHNR, CDR2 FQNEAQ (reference sequence). This entry comes from a study of T cells after yellow fever vaccination. TCRdb analysed the 5' RACE reads with MiXCR anew, one entry per CDR3 protein. This sample has hundreds of thousands of distinct CDR3 sequences, with roughly 14% found just once. General study findings and limits: Most clones from primary vaccination were detected again post-booster (just over 95% CD4, around 88% CD8).

This chain links TRBV7-9 with TRBJ2-5; no clear D gene. This TCR was recovered from a man younger than 45 who received the YFV17D yellow fever vaccine. Here the sequenced sample was PBMCs, taken on the day of the yellow fever booster vaccination. CDR3 in amino acids: CASSLAGRVWETQYF. The CDR3 DNA is TGTGCCAGCAGCTTAGCGGGCAGAGTATGGGAGACCCAGTACTTC.